One sample yielded the 15 T cell receptor beta chains listed below, sequenced in a study of neurological immune-mediated disorders. TCRdb called the 5' RACE reads again in MiXCR, with one record for every CDR3 protein. The repertoire holds some 38,000 distinct CDR3 sequences, with 3.8% as singletons. Sequencing input: PBMCs. The receptor source for this set is a young man with multiple sclerosis.

The chain carries TRBV20-1 and TRBJ1-6, with D hard to call. Germline V gene sequence: CDR1 DFQATT, CDR2 SNEGSKA (reference sequence). CDR3 length: 13 residues. With 3 bases removed from V and 7 bases from J, the gap between germline ends came to 10 bases. CDR3 DNA: TGCAGTGCTAGGGAACAGACCAATTCACCCCTCCACTTT. This codes for CSAREQTNSPLHF.

This clonotype was counted only a few times. The chain employs TRBV9 and TRBJ1-2; D is undetermined. This CDR3 region has 14 residues. Trimming shortened V by 4 bases and J by 6 bases, and 16 bases separated the two germline ends. CDR1 SGDLS and CDR2 YYNGEE come from the germline V gene. CDR3 sequence (DNA): TGTGCCAGCAGCTTCCGGGGAGACGACCATGGCTACACCTTC. This encodes CASSFRGDDHGYTF.

This clonotype came up many times. The chain has TRBV7-2 and TRBJ1-1; weak D call: TRBD1 (5 bases). Trimming removed 0 bases at V and 6 bases at J, with 11 bases between. Germline CDR1 SGHTA, CDR2 FQGNSA. The CDR3 consists of 14 residues. The chain's CDR3 is CASSLALQGPEAFF. Here the CDR3 DNA reads TGTGCCAGCAGCTTAGCGCTCCAGGGACCTGAAGCTTTCTTT.

At least ten counts were recorded for this clonotype. Here the CDR3 DNA reads TGCGCCAGCAGCTTGGCCCCAGATCTCGCCTACGAGCAGTACTTC. Residues: CASSLAPDLAYEQYF. The rearrangement joins TRBV5-1 to TRBJ2-7; no definite D call. This CDR3 region has 15 residues. Trimming stripped 0 bases from V and 2 bases from J, with 12 bases between. CDR1 is SGHRS and CDR2 is YFSETQ in the germline V gene.

This clonotype was seen ten or more times. V and J are TRBV5-1 and TRBJ1-2; D remains ambiguous. Deletions cut 2 bases from V and 4 bases from J, with 9 bases between. CDR1 and CDR2 from the germline V gene are SGHRS and YFSETQ. This CDR3 comprises 13 residues. CDR3 coding DNA: TGCGCCAGCAGCTTTGGCCTTAGCTATGGCTACACCTTC. It translates to CASSFGLSYGYTF.

This clonotype was seen many times. V usage is TRBV20-1 and J usage is TRBJ1-2, with TRBD1 matching 7 bases. Germline assignment: CDR1 DFQATT and CDR2 SNEGSKA (reference sequence). The CDR3 is 22 residues long. The V gene end was trimmed by 0 bases and the J gene end by 3 bases; junction bases not matched to a gene: 28. This chain's CDR3 is CSARDLIIVNRGLPFIHYGYTF. In nucleotides, the CDR3 is TGCAGTGCTAGAGATCTTATCATAGTTAATAGGGGGCTCCCTTTTATTCACTATGGCTACACCTTC.

Of note for this clonotype: The junction differs from germline at one of its ends, possibly a read error. The V call is TRBV6-6, the J call TRBJ1-6, with 8 bases identical to TRBD1. The length of the CDR3 is 13 residues. Germline-derived CDR1 and CDR2 are MNHNY and SVGAGI (reference sequence). The CDR3 bases are TGTGCCAGCACCCACAGGGGGGATTCACCCCTCAACTTT. Encoded protein: CASTHRGDSPLNF.

This clonotype has at least ten counts. The chain recombines TRBV15 with TRBJ1-1, with TRBD1 matching over 8 bases. The germline CDR1 and CDR2 sequences are LNHNV and YYDKDF (reference sequence). Unmatched junction bases numbered 6, after V lost 8 bases and J lost 1 base. The length of the CDR3 is 14 residues. The CDR3 is CATGTGSKNTEAFF. The CDR3 DNA sequence: TGTGCCACCGGGACAGGCTCCAAGAACACTGAAGCTTTCTTT.

This clonotype has at least ten counts. The chain recombines TRBV27 with TRBJ2-7; D is ambiguous. Germline assignment: CDR1 MNHEY and CDR2 SMNVEV (reference sequence). Trimming removed 3 bases from V and 8 bases from J, with 14 bases in between. CDR3 length: 13 residues. DNA for the CDR3: TGTGCCAGCAGTTTGGGCAGCTCTACTCAGCAGTACTTC. Its translation is CASSLGSSTQQYF.

This clonotype was detected many times. The chain recombines TRBV7-6 with TRBJ2-6; the D is unclear. Trimming pared 5 bases from V and 1 base from J, leaving 18 bases between. Germline V gives CDR1 SGHVS, CDR2 FNYEAQ. The CDR3 totals 18 residues. CDR3 protein: CASSLKTVPGSGANVLTF. DNA for the CDR3: TGTGCCAGCAGCCTAAAAACCGTCCCCGGATCTGGGGCCAACGTCCTGACTTTC.

In its sample, this clonotype is medium-sized. The CDR3 protein is CSARDYPEQFF. As DNA, the CDR3 is TGCAGTGCTAGAGATTATCCTGAGCAGTTCTTC. The chain combines TRBV20-1 with TRBJ2-1; no reliable D call. The V end lost 0 bases, the J end lost 9 bases, and 6 bases lay between the germline ends. Germline loops: CDR1 DFQATT, CDR2 SNEGSKA (reference sequence). The CDR3 totals 11 residues.

In its sample, this clonotype was seen a few times. The chain couples TRBV4-3 to TRBJ2-7, with a weak D call TRBD1 (6 bases). V was trimmed by 5 bases and J by 5 bases, leaving 10 bases between them. This CDR3 has 12 residues. Germline CDR1 is LGHNA and CDR2 is YSLEER. CDR3 amino acids: CASSETGHEQYF. The CDR3 DNA is TGCGCCAGCAGCGAAACAGGGCACGAGCAGTACTTC.

This clonotype has a count of ten or more. V gene TRBV12-3 or TRBV12-4 combines with J gene TRBJ2-1; 11 nucleotides agree with TRBD2. The CDR3 is 16 residues long. J lost 2 bases, V lost 5 bases, and 5 bases had no gene match. The CDR3 DNA reads as TGTGCCAGCAGTCCGGGACTAGCGGCAACCTACAATGAGCAGTTCTTC. It yields the protein CASSPGLAATYNEQFF.

The rearrangement joins TRBV7-9 to TRBJ1-1, with unresolved D. The CDR3 loop spans 13 amino acids. Germline V gene lookup returns CDR1 SEHNR and CDR2 FQNEAQ (reference sequence). V was clipped by 4 bases and J by 3 bases, with 9 bases between them. This CDR3 reads CASSYGKYTEAFF. The CDR3 DNA is TGTGCCAGCAGCTACGGAAAGTACACTGAAGCTTTCTTT.

The chain employs TRBV5-1 and TRBJ2-7, with D unclear. CDR1 is SGHRS, CDR2 YFSETQ, per germline. This CDR3 has 13 residues. Between the trimmed V and J ends, which lost 2 bases and 3 bases, there was a span of 9 bases. The CDR3 sequence is CASSLRKGYEQYF. The CDR3 DNA sequence: TGCGCCAGCAGCTTAAGAAAGGGCTACGAGCAGTACTTC.